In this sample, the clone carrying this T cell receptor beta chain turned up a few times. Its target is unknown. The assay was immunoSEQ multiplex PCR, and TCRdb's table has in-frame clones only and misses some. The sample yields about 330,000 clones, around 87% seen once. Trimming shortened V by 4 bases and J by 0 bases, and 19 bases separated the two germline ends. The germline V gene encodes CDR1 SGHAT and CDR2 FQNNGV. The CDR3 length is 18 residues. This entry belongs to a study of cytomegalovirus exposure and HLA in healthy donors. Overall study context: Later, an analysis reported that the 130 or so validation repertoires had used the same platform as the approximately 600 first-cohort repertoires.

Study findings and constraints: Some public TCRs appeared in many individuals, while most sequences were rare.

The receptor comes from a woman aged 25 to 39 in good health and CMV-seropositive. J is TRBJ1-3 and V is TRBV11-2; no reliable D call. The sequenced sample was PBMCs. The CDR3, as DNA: TGTGCCAGCAGCTCACCCCTCCGTGCAGGCTTCTCTGGAAACACCATATATTTT. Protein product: CASSSPLRAGFSGNTIYF.